This T cell receptor beta chain was observed in a study of post-analysis software for immune sequencing data. Across the study: Multiple sclerosis in the patients followed relapsing-remitting, secondary progressive and progressive-relapsing courses.

Study-level findings and limits: Comparison of patients with controls showed 5 or 6 TRBV segments more frequent in patients, TRBV5-6, TRBV5-1 and TRBV20-1 among them.

Details on this clonotype: Its antigen is undetermined.

Germline loops: CDR1 MGHRA, CDR2 YSYEKL. Between the trimmed V and J ends, which lost 4 bases and 2 bases, there was a span of 9 bases. There are 13 residues in the CDR3. Unique molecular identifiers had been added to the TCR beta cDNA libraries. TCRdb reanalysed the PCR reads using MiXCR and keeps one entry per CDR3 protein. The sample carries fewer than 900,000 distinct CDR3 sequences, approximately 44% recorded once. This TCR came from a girl aged 10 to 17 with multiple sclerosis. The chain joins TRBV4-1 to TRBJ2-7; the D is unclear. Sequenced: blood. This CDR3 is CASSPDVTYEQYF. The CDR3 nucleotides are TGCGCCAGCAGCCCGGACGTTACCTACGAGCAGTACTTC.